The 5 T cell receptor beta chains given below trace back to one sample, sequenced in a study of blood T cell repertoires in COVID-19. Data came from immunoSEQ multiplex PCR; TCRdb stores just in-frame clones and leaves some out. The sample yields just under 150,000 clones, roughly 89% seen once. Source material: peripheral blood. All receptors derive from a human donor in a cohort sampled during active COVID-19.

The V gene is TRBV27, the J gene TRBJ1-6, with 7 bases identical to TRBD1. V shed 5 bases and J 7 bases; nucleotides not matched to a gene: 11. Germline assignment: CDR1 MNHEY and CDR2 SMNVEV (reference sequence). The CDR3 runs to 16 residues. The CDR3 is CASSPTQQGNNSPLHF. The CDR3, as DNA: TGTGCCAGCAGTCCCACACAACAGGGGAACAATTCACCCCTCCACTTT.

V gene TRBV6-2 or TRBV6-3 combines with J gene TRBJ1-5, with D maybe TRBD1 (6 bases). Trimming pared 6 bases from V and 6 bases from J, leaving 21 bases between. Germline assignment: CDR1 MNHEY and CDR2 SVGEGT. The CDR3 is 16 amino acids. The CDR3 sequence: CASSRDTKSFGQPQHF. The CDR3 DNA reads TGTGCCAGCAGCCGGGACACAAAAAGCTTCGGTCAGCCCCAGCATTTT.

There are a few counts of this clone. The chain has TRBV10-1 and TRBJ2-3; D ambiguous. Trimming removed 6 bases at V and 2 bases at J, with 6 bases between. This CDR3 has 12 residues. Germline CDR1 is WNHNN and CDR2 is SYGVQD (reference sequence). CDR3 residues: CASSPNTDTQYF. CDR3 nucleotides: TGCGCCAGCAGCCCCAACACAGATACGCAGTATTTT.

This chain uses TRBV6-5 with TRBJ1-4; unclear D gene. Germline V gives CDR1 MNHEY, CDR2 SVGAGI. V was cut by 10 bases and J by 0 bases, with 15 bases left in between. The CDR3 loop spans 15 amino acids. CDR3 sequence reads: CATHPQKTTNEKLFF. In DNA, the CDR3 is TGTGCCACCCACCCACAAAAGACAACTAATGAAAAACTGTTTTTT.

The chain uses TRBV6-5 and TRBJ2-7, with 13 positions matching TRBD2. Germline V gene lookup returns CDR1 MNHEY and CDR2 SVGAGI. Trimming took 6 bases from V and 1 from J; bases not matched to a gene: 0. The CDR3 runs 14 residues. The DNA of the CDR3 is TGTGCCAGCAGGGGACTAGCGGGATCCTACGAGCAGTACTTC. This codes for CASRGLAGSYEQYF.